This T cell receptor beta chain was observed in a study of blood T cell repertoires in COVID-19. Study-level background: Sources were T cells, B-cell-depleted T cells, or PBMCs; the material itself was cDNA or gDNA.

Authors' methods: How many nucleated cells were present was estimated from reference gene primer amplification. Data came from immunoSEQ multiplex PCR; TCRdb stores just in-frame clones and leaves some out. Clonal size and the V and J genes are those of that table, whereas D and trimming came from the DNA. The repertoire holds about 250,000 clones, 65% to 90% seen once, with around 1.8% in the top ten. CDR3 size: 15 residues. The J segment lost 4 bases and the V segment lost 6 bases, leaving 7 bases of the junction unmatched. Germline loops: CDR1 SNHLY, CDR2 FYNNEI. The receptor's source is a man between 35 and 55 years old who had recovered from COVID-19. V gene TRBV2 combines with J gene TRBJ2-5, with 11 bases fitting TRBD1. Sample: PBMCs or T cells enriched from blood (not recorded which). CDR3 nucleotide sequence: TGTGCCAGCAGCAAGGACAGGGGGCAGGGAGAGACCCAGTACTTC. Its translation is CASSKDRGQGETQYF.